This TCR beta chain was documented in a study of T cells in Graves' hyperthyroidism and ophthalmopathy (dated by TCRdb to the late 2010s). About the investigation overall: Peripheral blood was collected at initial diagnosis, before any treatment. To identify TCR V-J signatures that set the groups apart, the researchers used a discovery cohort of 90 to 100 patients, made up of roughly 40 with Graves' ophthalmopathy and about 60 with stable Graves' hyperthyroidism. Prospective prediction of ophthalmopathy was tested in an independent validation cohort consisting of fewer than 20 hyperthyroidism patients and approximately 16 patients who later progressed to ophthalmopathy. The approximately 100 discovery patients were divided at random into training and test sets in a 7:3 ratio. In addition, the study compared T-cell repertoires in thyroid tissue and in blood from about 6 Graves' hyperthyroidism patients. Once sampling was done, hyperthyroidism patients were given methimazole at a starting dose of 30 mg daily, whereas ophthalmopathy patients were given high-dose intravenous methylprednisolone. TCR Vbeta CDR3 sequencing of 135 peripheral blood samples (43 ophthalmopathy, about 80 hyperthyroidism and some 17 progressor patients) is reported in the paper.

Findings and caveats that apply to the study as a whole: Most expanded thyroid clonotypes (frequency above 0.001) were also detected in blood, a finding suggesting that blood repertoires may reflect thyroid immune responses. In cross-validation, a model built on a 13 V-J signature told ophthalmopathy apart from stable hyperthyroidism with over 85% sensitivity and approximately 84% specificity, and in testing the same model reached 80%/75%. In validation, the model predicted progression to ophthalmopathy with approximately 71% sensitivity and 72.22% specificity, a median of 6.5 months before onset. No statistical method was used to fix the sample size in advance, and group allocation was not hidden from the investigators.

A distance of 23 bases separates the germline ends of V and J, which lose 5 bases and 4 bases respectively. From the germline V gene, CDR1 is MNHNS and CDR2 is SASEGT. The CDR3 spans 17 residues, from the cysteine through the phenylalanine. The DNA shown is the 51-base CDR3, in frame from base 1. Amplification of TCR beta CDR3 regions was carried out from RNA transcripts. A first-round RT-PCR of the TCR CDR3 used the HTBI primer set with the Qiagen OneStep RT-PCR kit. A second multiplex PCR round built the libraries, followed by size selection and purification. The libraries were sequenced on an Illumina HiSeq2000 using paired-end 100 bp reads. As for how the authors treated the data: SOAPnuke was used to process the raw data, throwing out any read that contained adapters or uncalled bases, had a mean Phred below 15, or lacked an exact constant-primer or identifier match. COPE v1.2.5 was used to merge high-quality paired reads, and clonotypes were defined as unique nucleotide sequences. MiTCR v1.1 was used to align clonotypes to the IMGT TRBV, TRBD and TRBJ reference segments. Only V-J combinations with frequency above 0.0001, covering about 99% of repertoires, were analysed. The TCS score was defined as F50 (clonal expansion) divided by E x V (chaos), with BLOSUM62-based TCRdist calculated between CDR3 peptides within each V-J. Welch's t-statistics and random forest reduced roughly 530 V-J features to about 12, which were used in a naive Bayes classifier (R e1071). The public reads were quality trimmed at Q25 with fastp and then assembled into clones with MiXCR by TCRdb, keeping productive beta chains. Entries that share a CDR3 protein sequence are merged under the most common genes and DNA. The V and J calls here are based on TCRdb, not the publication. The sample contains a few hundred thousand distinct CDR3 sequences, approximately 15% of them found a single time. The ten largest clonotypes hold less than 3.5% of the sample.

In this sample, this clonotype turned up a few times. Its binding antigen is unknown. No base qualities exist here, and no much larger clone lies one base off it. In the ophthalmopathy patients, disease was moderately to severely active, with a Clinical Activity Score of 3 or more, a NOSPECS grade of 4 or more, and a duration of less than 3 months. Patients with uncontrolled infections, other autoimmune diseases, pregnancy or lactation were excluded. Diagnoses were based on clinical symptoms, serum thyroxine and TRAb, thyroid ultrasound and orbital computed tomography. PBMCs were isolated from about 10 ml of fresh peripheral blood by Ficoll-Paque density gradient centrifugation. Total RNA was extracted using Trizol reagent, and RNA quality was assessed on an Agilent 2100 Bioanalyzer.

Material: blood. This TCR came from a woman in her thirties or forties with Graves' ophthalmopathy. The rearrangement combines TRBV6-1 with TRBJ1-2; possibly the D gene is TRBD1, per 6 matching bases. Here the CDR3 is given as CASSPGQVSVPPYGYTF. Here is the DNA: TGTGCCAGCAGTCCGGGACAAGTCTCCGTCCCTCCCTATGGCTACACCTTC.